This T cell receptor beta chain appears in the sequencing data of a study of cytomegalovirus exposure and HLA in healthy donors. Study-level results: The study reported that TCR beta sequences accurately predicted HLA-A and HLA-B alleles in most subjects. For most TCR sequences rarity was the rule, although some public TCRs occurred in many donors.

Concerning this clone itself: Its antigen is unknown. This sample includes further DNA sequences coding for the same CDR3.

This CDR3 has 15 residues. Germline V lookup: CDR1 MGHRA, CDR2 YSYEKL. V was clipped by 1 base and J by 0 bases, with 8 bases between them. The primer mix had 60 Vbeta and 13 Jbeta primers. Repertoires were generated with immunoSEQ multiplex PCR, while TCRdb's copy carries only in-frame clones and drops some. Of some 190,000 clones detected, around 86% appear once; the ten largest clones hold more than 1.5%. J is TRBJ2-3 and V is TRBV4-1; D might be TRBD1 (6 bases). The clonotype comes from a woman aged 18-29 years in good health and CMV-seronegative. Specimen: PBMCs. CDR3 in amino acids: CASSQAGQSTDTQYF. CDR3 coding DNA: TGCGCCAGCAGCCAAGCTGGACAGAGCACAGATACGCAGTATTTT.